This entry is about one TCR beta chain. TCRdb keeps only in-frame clones here, not all; method: immunoSEQ multiplex PCR. The data hold tens of thousands of clones, with nearly 95% observed a single time. CDR1 and CDR2 from the germline V gene are LGHNA and YNFKEQ. The V segment lost 4 bases and the J segment 8 bases; nucleotides outside the gene matches: 8. The CDR3 runs 15 residues. The sample originates from a study of cytomegalovirus exposure and HLA in healthy donors. V usage is TRBV4-2 and J usage is TRBJ2-3; 11 bases agree with TRBD2. The clonotype was recovered from a young man in good health and CMV-seropositive. The sample comprised PBMCs. CDR3 DNA: TGTGCCAGCAGCCCGGGACTAGCGGAGAAAGGTACGCAGTATTTT. This encodes CASSPGLAEKGTQYF.